Presented here are 14 T cell receptor beta chains from one specimen sequenced in a study of OX40 agonist ivuxolimab in advanced cancers. The method was immunoSEQ multiplex PCR; TCRdb's version includes in-frame clones alone and lacks a portion of them. The sample contains 55,000 to 65,000 clones, approximately 77% of which appear only once. Sample: CD4+ or CD8+ T cells sorted from blood, taken in a trial of the OX40 agonist ivuxolimab. Every receptor here comes from an adult with an advanced solid tumor such as melanoma, head and neck, liver or kidney cancer.

The gene calls are TRBV5-4 and TRBJ2-1, with 7 bases fitting TRBD2. Germline CDR1 and CDR2: SGHNT and YYREEE (reference sequence). After removal of 2 bases from V and 4 bases from J, the junction contained 6 bases not matched to a gene. CDR3 length: 15 amino acids. DNA for the CDR3: TGTGCCAGCAGCTTAATAGCGGGCCCGTACAATGAGCAGTTCTTC. Its translation is CASSLIAGPYNEQFF. The full variable domain, rest sourced from reference TRBV5-4 and TRBJ2-1, is ETGVTQSPTHLIKTRGQQVTLRCSSQSGHNTVSWYQQALGQGPQFIFQYYREEENGRGNFPPRFSGLQFPNYSSELNVNALELDDSALYLCASSLIAGPYNEQFFGPGTRLTVL.

Concerning this clone itself: An end of the junction does not agree with germline; a read error may underlie this. J is TRBJ2-3 and V is TRBV7-7, with D possibly matching TRBD2 (6 bases). Germline V gene data show CDR1 as SSHAT and CDR2 as FNYEAQ (reference sequence). This CDR3 is built from 13 residues. CDR3 loop: CASSFSGEDTQYF. As DNA, the CDR3 is TGTGCTAGCAGCTTTTCGGGGGAAGATACGCAGTATTTT.

This sequence joins TRBV19 and TRBJ1-5; D remains ambiguous. Trimming pared 10 bases from V and 3 bases from J, leaving 16 bases between. The CDR3 covers 14 residues. The V gene's germline CDR1 is LNHDA and CDR2 SQIVND (reference sequence). CDR3 loop: CATSRFGDNQPQHF. DNA for the CDR3: TGTGCCACCTCGAGGTTTGGGGACAATCAGCCCCAGCATTTT.

This clone was detected only once. CDR3 DNA: TGTGCTAGTGGTTTGGTATCCTCCGGGGGGTATAACACCGGGGAGCTGTTTTTT. This gives the protein CASGLVSSGGYNTGELFF. The genes are TRBV12-5 and TRBJ2-2; 7 positions match TRBD2. The junction had 9 bases not matched to a gene; V was cut back by 0 bases and J by 2 bases. This CDR3 has 18 residues. Germline CDR1 is LGHNT and CDR2 is FRNRAP.

The rearrangement joins TRBV2 to TRBJ1-2, with TRBD1 as a possible D gene (6 bases). Trimming stripped 6 bases from V and 3 bases from J, with 14 bases between. The CDR3 sequence is 14 residues long. The germline gives CDR1 SNHLY, CDR2 FYNNEI. CDR3 residues: CASRQGIRDYGYTF. DNA for the CDR3: TGTGCCAGCAGGCAGGGGATTCGGGACTATGGCTACACCTTC.

The V gene is TRBV11-2, the J gene TRBJ2-2; D might be TRBD1 or TRBD2, each matching 5 bases. V lost 3 bases, J lost 6 bases, and 17 bases lay in between. The CDR3 has 16 residues. Germline CDR1 reads SGHAT; CDR2 reads FQNNGV. CDR3 nucleotides: TGTGCCAGCAGCTTCCTACCTCCCTCGGGGCCCGGGGAGCTGTTTTTT. This gives the protein CASSFLPPSGPGELFF.

The V call is TRBV30, the J call TRBJ1-3; 9 bases are shared with TRBD1. V was clipped by 7 bases and J by 4 bases; unmatched bases: 11. CDR1 and CDR2 from the germline V gene are GTSNPN and SVGIG (reference sequence). The CDR3 is 15 residues long. This chain's CDR3 is CAYHRRDRDGNTIYF. DNA for the CDR3: TGTGCCTACCACCGAAGGGACAGGGACGGAAACACCATATATTTT.

Only a few counts were recorded for this clone. The rearrangement uses TRBV6-1 and TRBJ1-2; unclear D gene. Trimming removed 4 bases from V and 4 bases from J, with 13 bases in between. The CDR3 loop spans 14 amino acids. Germline V gives CDR1 MNHNS, CDR2 SASEGT. CDR3 loop: CASSGPRAAYGYTF. The CDR3 DNA reads TGTGCCAGCAGTGGTCCCCGGGCAGCCTATGGCTACACCTTC.

The V and J genes are TRBV19 and TRBJ2-1; D unclear. Trimming took 3 bases from V and 10 from J, leaving 16 bases between them. Germline CDR1 is LNHDA and CDR2 is SQIVND (reference sequence). The CDR3 covers 14 residues. For the CDR3, the DNA is TGTGCCAGTAGTATTAGGTCCACCGAGGAAGAGCAGTTCTTC. Protein: CASSIRSTEEEQFF.

CDR3 coding DNA: TGTGCCAGTAGACCACTAGCGGGAGTGCCAGATACGCAGTATTTT. It codes for CASRPLAGVPDTQYF. The chain links TRBV19 to TRBJ2-3, with 11 bases matching TRBD2. CDR1 is LNHDA, CDR2 SQIVND, per germline (reference sequence). CDR3 length equals 15 residues. V shed 6 bases, J shed 4 bases, and the junction held 6 bases outside the gene matches.

The V call is TRBV4-3, the J call TRBJ2-1, with a weak D call TRBD1 (5 bases). This CDR3 is 15 amino acids long. The V end lost 2 bases, the J end lost 0 bases, and 8 bases lay between the germline ends. Germline assignment: CDR1 LGHNA and CDR2 YSLEER. The DNA of the CDR3 is TGCGCCAGCAGCCAACAGGGTGACTCCTACAATGAGCAGTTCTTC. Translated: CASSQQGDSYNEQFF.

To note about this clone: A junction end diverges from the germline sequence, so it may reflect a read error. The rearrangement joins TRBV7-7 to TRBJ2-2; D may be TRBD2 (6 bases). The germline gives CDR1 SSHAT, CDR2 FNYEAQ (reference sequence). The CDR3 has 17 amino acids. The CDR3 here is CASSFTSGGSSTGELFF. The DNA of the CDR3 is TGTGCTAGCAGCTTCACCTCCGGGGGATCAAGCACCGGGGAGCTGTTTTTT.

This clone appeared a few times. The rearrangement uses TRBV14 and TRBJ1-1; 7 nucleotides match TRBD1. The CDR3 is made up of 18 amino acids. Germline trimming cut 0 bases from V and 0 bases from J; bases unmatched to any gene: 10. Germline values: CDR1 SGHDN, CDR2 FVKESK. CDR3 in amino acids: CASSQDPRGAGVNTEAFF. Written as DNA, the CDR3 is TGTGCCAGCAGCCAAGACCCCAGGGGGGCGGGTGTGAACACTGAAGCTTTCTTT.

The chain has TRBV7-2 and TRBJ2-3; D gene uncertain. Trimming took 1 base from V and 2 from J, leaving 7 bases between them. CDR3 length equals 14 residues. Germline lookup yields CDR1 SGHTA and CDR2 FQGNSA. CDR3 sequence reads: CASSLGPITDTQYF. The CDR3 bases are TGTGCCAGCAGCTTAGGACCGATCACAGATACGCAGTATTTT.